The 32 T cell receptor beta chains in this list originate from one sample, sequenced in a study of cytomegalovirus exposure and HLA in healthy donors. Amplification used 60 Vbeta primers and 13 Jbeta primers. The method was immunoSEQ multiplex PCR; TCRdb's version includes in-frame clones alone and lacks a portion of them. The table has 95,000 to 150,000 clones, around 69% seen once. Specimen: PBMCs. The receptors stem from a woman aged 40 to 50 in good health and CMV-seropositive.

The genes are TRBV15 and TRBJ2-7; D unclear. V was pared by 6 bases and J by 0 bases, with 9 bases between. The germline V gene encodes CDR1 LNHNV and CDR2 YYDKDF (reference sequence). The CDR3 is 13 amino acids. This CDR3 reads CATSALTSYEQYF. CDR3 coding DNA: TGTGCCACCAGTGCACTTACCTCCTACGAGCAGTACTTC. Full variable domain (remainder filled in from reference TRBV15 and TRBJ2-7): DAMVIQNPRYQVTQFGKPVTLSCSQTLNHNVMYWYQQKSSQAPKLLFHYYDKDFNNEADTPDNFQSRRPNTSFCFLDIRSPGLGDTAMYLCATSALTSYEQYFGPGTRLTVT.

In this sample, this clone turned up once. This chain links TRBV18 with TRBJ2-1; D gene ambiguous. The V and J ends lost 2 bases and 3 bases respectively, with 11 bases between them. The CDR3 runs 15 residues. Germline V gives CDR1 KGHSH, CDR2 LQKENI. CDR3: CASSPTQTIYNEQFF. CDR3 DNA: TGTGCCAGCTCACCAACTCAGACAATCTACAATGAGCAGTTCTTC.

The chain carries TRBV7-2 and TRBJ1-1; tentative D call: TRBD1 (5 bases). Germline CDR1 reads SGHTA; CDR2 reads FQGNSA. V was shortened by 8 bases and J by 5 bases, with 15 bases between the two germline ends. This CDR3 has 13 amino acids. The CDR3 region is CASRGHPETEAFF. The CDR3 DNA follows: TGTGCCAGCCGAGGACACCCCGAAACTGAAGCTTTCTTT.

The chain links TRBV9 to TRBJ1-5; D remains unclear. Germline V gene sequence: CDR1 SGDLS, CDR2 YYNGEE. V was cut by 4 bases and J by 11 bases, with 7 bases left in between. The CDR3 runs to 10 residues. The DNA of the CDR3 is TGTGCCAGCAGCCCCCAGGCCCAGCATTTT. This gives the protein CASSPQAQHF. Complete variable domain (other parts from reference TRBV9 and TRBJ1-5): DSGVTQTPKHLITATGQRVTLRCSPRSGDLSVYWYQQSLDQGLQFLIQYYNGEERAKGNILERFSAQQFPDLHSELNLSSLELGDSALYFCASSPQAQHFGDGTRLSIL.

The chain links TRBV10-3 to TRBJ1-5; D is unresolved. This CDR3 contains 15 residues. The germline V gene encodes CDR1 ENHRY and CDR2 SYGVKD. V was clipped by 0 bases and J by 0 bases, with 6 bases between them. The CDR3 sequence: CAISESADSNQPQHF. In DNA form, the CDR3 reads TGTGCCATCAGTGAGTCGGCGGATAGCAATCAGCCCCAGCATTTT.

The genes are TRBV6-5 and TRBJ2-7, with TRBD1 matching 8 bases. Germline V lookup: CDR1 MNHEY, CDR2 SVGAGI. This CDR3 is built from 12 residues. CDR3 sequence reads: CGRGQVSYEQYF. CDR3 nucleotide sequence: TGTGGAAGGGGACAGGTCTCCTACGAGCAGTACTTC.

The rearrangement links TRBV5-1 to TRBJ2-1; 8 bases map to TRBD1. Germline V gene lookup returns CDR1 SGHRS and CDR2 YFSETQ. The CDR3 covers 15 residues. V was clipped by 2 bases and J by 8 bases; unmatched bases: 9. CDR3 nucleotides: TGCGCCAGCAGCTTAAGGGCAGGGGGCTTGGATGAGCAGTTCTTC. Protein product: CASSLRAGGLDEQFF.

This chain joins TRBV5-4 and TRBJ1-4, with D perhaps TRBD1 (5 bases). This CDR3 comprises 15 residues. The ends were cut back, 0 bases at V and 5 bases at J, with 11 bases in the middle. Germline CDR1 is SGHNT and CDR2 is YYREEE (reference sequence). CDR3 in DNA: TGTGCCAGCAGCTTGGGCGGCAAGGGGAATGAAAAACTGTTTTTT. It yields the protein CASSLGGKGNEKLFF.

This clone was detected only a few times. V gene TRBV7-6 combines with J gene TRBJ1-1, with 7 bases matching TRBD1. Germline CDR1 SGHVS, CDR2 FNYEAQ. This CDR3 is 15 amino acids long. The V and J ends lost 1 base and 4 bases, in that order; junction bases with no gene match: 6. The CDR3 nucleotides read TGTGCCAGCAGCTTAGACACAGGGGATGGCACTGAAGCTTTCTTT. Translating it yields CASSLDTGDGTEAFF.

J is TRBJ2-1 and V is TRBV9; TRBD2 agrees at 9 bases. J lost 1 base, V lost 5 bases, and 4 bases had no gene match. CDR1 and CDR2 (germline): SGDLS, YYNGEE. This CDR3 has 15 amino acids. Written as DNA, the CDR3 is TGTGCCAGCAGTTTAGCGGGGGATTCCTACAATGAGCAGTTCTTC. Translating it yields CASSLAGDSYNEQFF. Combining the CDR3 with reference TRBV9 and TRBJ2-1 gives the whole variable domain DSGVTQTPKHLITATGQRVTLRCSPRSGDLSVYWYQQSLDQGLQFLIQYYNGEERAKGNILERFSAQQFPDLHSELNLSSLELGDSALYFCASSLAGDSYNEQFFGPGTRLTVL.

The chain links TRBV29-1 to TRBJ1-2, with TRBD1 matching 9 bases. Trimming took 7 bases from V and 2 from J; bases not matched to a gene: 8. This CDR3 spans 14 amino acids. Germline V lookup: CDR1 SQVTM, CDR2 ANQGSEA. This chain's CDR3 is CSALQGASNYGYTF. CDR3 nucleotides: TGCAGCGCCCTACAGGGGGCGTCGAACTATGGCTACACCTTC.

This CDR3 reads CASSDQGTDTQYF. As DNA, the CDR3 is TGTGCCAGCAGTGACCAGGGGACAGATACGCAGTATTTT. The chain combines TRBV7-2 with TRBJ2-3; perhaps TRBD1 as D (6 bases). There are 13 residues in the CDR3. Trimming stripped 6 bases from V and 3 bases from J, with 10 bases between. The germline CDR1 and CDR2 sequences are SGHTA and FQGNSA.

The V call is TRBV4-3, the J call TRBJ2-7; TRBD1 agrees at 7 bases. With V trimmed by 2 bases and J by 0 bases, 1 base remained unmatched. CDR3 size: 14 residues. The germline V gene encodes CDR1 LGHNA and CDR2 YSLEER. This chain's CDR3 is CASSQWDSSYEQYF. The CDR3 DNA is TGCGCCAGCAGCCAATGGGACAGCTCCTACGAGCAGTACTTC.

The chain has TRBV5-5 and TRBJ1-1, with D unresolved. V was pared by 0 bases and J by 2 bases, with 5 bases between. There are 13 residues in the CDR3. Germline lookup yields CDR1 SGHKS and CDR2 YYEKEE (reference sequence). CDR3 nucleotides: TGTGCCAGCAGCTTGGGGAGAAACACTGAAGCTTTCTTT. It encodes CASSLGRNTEAFF.

The sample holds a few counts of this clone. The V and J genes are TRBV19 and TRBJ2-3; TRBD2 matches 7 bases. The J segment lost 2 bases and the V segment lost 7 bases, leaving 9 bases of the junction unmatched. CDR3 size: 15 residues. Germline V lookup: CDR1 LNHDA, CDR2 SQIVND (reference sequence). DNA for the CDR3: TGTGCCAGTAACGTTTTGGGGGGGATCACAGATACGCAGTATTTT. It is translated as CASNVLGGITDTQYF.

The rearrangement joins TRBV20-1 to TRBJ1-4, with a tentative D call TRBD1 (5 bases). The CDR3 has 11 amino acids. The germline V gene has CDR1 DFQATT and CDR2 SNEGSKA (reference sequence). Trimming took off 5 bases at V and 7 bases at J, with 8 bases between the two ends. The CDR3 DNA reads as TGCAGTGCTTGGGGCAGTGAAAAACTGTTTTTT. It codes for CSAWGSEKLFF.

V and J are TRBV4-1 and TRBJ2-7; 13 bases match TRBD2. The CDR3 runs 15 residues. Germline CDR1 is MGHRA and CDR2 is YSYEKL. J gave up 7 bases and V 2 bases, and 5 bases lay outside the gene matches. The CDR3 nucleotides read TGCGCCAGCAGCCAAACTAGCGGGGGGGACCAGGAGCAGTACTTC. Residues: CASSQTSGGDQEQYF.

The V and J genes are TRBV6-1 and TRBJ1-2; 9 bases are a match to TRBD1. With V trimmed by 6 bases and J by 5 bases, 10 bases remained unmatched. The CDR3 contains 15 residues. Germline values: CDR1 MNHNS, CDR2 SASEGT. The chain's CDR3 is CASRTGTGRLYGYTF. For the CDR3, the DNA is TGTGCCAGCAGGACCGGGACAGGGAGACTTTATGGCTACACCTTC.

This chain joins TRBV7-9 and TRBJ1-2, with D unresolved. Germline CDR1 is SEHNR and CDR2 is FQNEAQ (reference sequence). Trimming removed 4 bases from V and 6 bases from J, with 12 bases in between. This CDR3 contains 13 residues. CDR3 loop: CASSSKVGDGYTF. CDR3 in DNA: TGTGCCAGCAGCTCAAAAGTAGGAGATGGCTACACCTTC.

The chain joins TRBV9 to TRBJ2-7, with TRBD1 identical over 9 bases. The length of the CDR3 is 15 residues. With 3 bases clipped from V and 0 bases from J, the junction kept 4 bases outside the gene matches. Germline-derived CDR1 and CDR2 are SGDLS and YYNGEE. CDR3 coding DNA: TGTGCCAGCAGCGCGGGACAGGGCTCCTCCTACGAGCAGTACTTC. Its translation is CASSAGQGSSYEQYF.

This chain uses TRBV29-1 with TRBJ2-7; possible D gene TRBD2, 7 bases. V lost 2 bases and J lost 6, with 20 bases in between. The CDR3 extends over 15 amino acids. The germline V gene has CDR1 SQVTM and CDR2 ANQGSEA. Here the CDR3 DNA reads TGCAGCGTTGAAACCAGGCAGGGAGGGGGTCTCGAGCAGTACTTC. Protein: CSVETRQGGGLEQYF.

This chain joins TRBV7-2 and TRBJ2-2, with D possibly TRBD2 on 5 matching bases. V lost 4 bases and J 5 bases, leaving 11 bases between the germline ends. The CDR3 length is 14 residues. CDR1 and CDR2 from the germline V gene are SGHTA and FQGNSA. CDR3 in amino acids: CASSSPTGTGELFF. The CDR3 DNA reads TGTGCCAGCAGCTCACCGACGGGAACCGGGGAGCTGTTTTTT.

This chain connects TRBV5-4 to TRBJ2-7, with D maybe TRBD1 (6 bases). V lost 2 bases and J lost 8, with 17 bases in between. Germline loops: CDR1 SGHNT, CDR2 YYREEE (reference sequence). This CDR3 spans 14 amino acids. CDR3 bases: TGTGCCAGCAGCTTTACCGGGACAACCAACCAGCAGTACTTC. This sequence encodes CASSFTGTTNQQYF.

This clone was found once. The chain links TRBV5-5 to TRBJ1-1; 8 nucleotides align to TRBD1. The CDR3 contains 12 residues. Germline-derived CDR1 and CDR2 are SGHKS and YYEKEE (reference sequence). V was pared by 4 bases and J by 11 bases, with 7 bases of the junction left unmatched. For the CDR3, the DNA is TGTGCCAGCAGCCATACAGGGGGGACGGCTTTCTTT. Encoded protein: CASSHTGGTAFF.

This clone was seen a few times. The V and J genes are TRBV4-2 and TRBJ2-5; the D gene is possibly TRBD2 (6 bases). Germline V lookup: CDR1 LGHNA, CDR2 YNFKEQ. Trimming pared 1 base from V and 2 bases from J, leaving 8 bases between. The CDR3 totals 14 residues. CDR3 residues: CASSQVGGQETQYF. The CDR3 DNA sequence: TGTGCCAGCAGCCAAGTGGGGGGACAAGAGACCCAGTACTTC.

V usage is TRBV19 and J usage is TRBJ2-2; 9 positions agree with TRBD1. Trimming took 7 bases from V and 5 from J; bases not matched to a gene: 5. CDR1 is LNHDA and CDR2 is SQIVND in the germline V gene (reference sequence). The CDR3 is 14 residues long. In DNA, the CDR3 is TGTGCCAGTATACGACAGGGGGGGACCGGGGAGCTGTTTTTT. Protein: CASIRQGGTGELFF.

The J gene is TRBJ1-2, the V gene TRBV13; tentatively, D is TRBD1 (5 bases). V was trimmed by 4 bases and J by 2 bases, leaving 14 bases between them. The CDR3 has 15 amino acids. The germline gives CDR1 PRHDT, CDR2 FYEKMQ (reference sequence). The CDR3 protein is CASSSKGRANYGYTF. CDR3 coding DNA: TGTGCCAGCAGCTCCAAGGGCAGGGCCAACTATGGCTACACCTTC.

This clone was seen a handful of times. The chain's CDR3 is CASSRGKTNEKLFF. DNA for the CDR3: TGTGCCAGCAGCCGGGGGAAGACTAATGAAAAACTGTTTTTT. The chain combines TRBV6-5 with TRBJ1-4, with D possibly TRBD1 on 5 matching bases. Looked up from germline, CDR1 is MNHEY and CDR2 is SVGAGI. V lost 6 bases and J lost 2, with 10 bases in between. The CDR3 sequence is 14 residues long.

V is TRBV4-3 and J is TRBJ1-3; no firm D call. The germline V gene has CDR1 LGHNA and CDR2 YSLEER. Trimming pared 0 bases from V and 0 bases from J, leaving 21 bases between. CDR3 length: 20 amino acids. This CDR3 is CASSQDSRGPTTFSGNTIYF. The CDR3, as DNA: TGCGCCAGCAGCCAAGATTCGCGAGGGCCCACCACTTTCTCTGGAAACACCATATATTTT.

This clone was counted a single time. In DNA, the CDR3 is TGTGCCAGCAGCTCGTGGGACAGGGGAGTTGAGACCCAGTACTTC. Encoded protein: CASSSWDRGVETQYF. The V gene is TRBV7-2, the J gene TRBJ2-5; 10 nucleotides match TRBD1. CDR3 size: 15 residues. Germline V gene sequence: CDR1 SGHTA, CDR2 FQGNSA. V trimming: 4 bases; J trimming: 5 bases; junction bases outside the gene matches: 7.

This clone was recorded a few times. This chain uses TRBV5-1 with TRBJ1-1; TRBD1 is a possible D gene (5 bases). Germline V gene data show CDR1 as SGHRS and CDR2 as YFSETQ. This CDR3 has 19 amino acids. V lost 0 bases, J lost 0 bases, and 21 bases lay in between. CDR3 protein: CASSLGPGGAGGLNTEAFF. DNA for the CDR3: TGCGCCAGCAGCTTGGGTCCGGGTGGGGCAGGCGGCTTGAACACTGAAGCTTTCTTT.

With respect to this clone: Different DNA sequences within this sample yield the same CDR3. The chain has TRBV5-1 and TRBJ1-1, with 9 bases lining up with TRBD1. The CDR3 spans 14 residues. The germline gives CDR1 SGHRS, CDR2 YFSETQ. Trimming took 2 bases from V and 5 from J; bases not matched to a gene: 4. The CDR3 DNA is TGCGCCAGCAGCTTCGACAGGGGGAATACTGAAGCTTTCTTT. This translates into CASSFDRGNTEAFF.